This T cell receptor beta chain comes out of a study of T cell responses to AZD1222 COVID-19 vaccine. Study-level results: Most donors were white British, females outnumbered males, and clonal diversity was possibly underestimated.

Between the trimmed V and J ends, which lost 0 bases and 1 base, there was a span of 12 bases. Germline loops: CDR1 LGHNA, CDR2 YNFKEQ. CDR3 length equals 16 residues. Only in-frame clones appear in the TCRdb table, and some are missing; sequencing was by immunoSEQ multiplex PCR. This table holds 15,000 to 17,000 clones, 88% found once. Concerning this clone itself: Its antigen is still unknown.

Material: peripheral blood, obtained 28 days after the second AZD1222 dose. This chain uses TRBV4-2 with TRBJ1-2; D call uncertain. The clonotype comes from an adult who received the AZD1222 COVID-19 vaccine. This CDR3 is CASSQDRTTVNYGYTF. The CDR3 nucleotides read TGTGCCAGCAGCCAAGATAGGACGACTGTTAACTATGGCTACACCTTC.